The sample holds one count of the clone carrying this T cell receptor (beta chain). Produced via immunoSEQ multiplex PCR; TCRdb's table is partial and in-frame only. The sample has roughly 100,000 clones, around 91% seen once. The sample comes from a study of blood T cell repertoires in COVID-19. The CDR3 length is 14 residues. The junction had 5 bases not matched to a gene; V was cut back by 2 bases and J by 5 bases. Germline lookup yields CDR1 MNHEY and CDR2 SVGAGI. The sample comprised peripheral blood. The clonotype was recovered from a woman of 80 years or more with acute or convalescent COVID-19. The V and J genes are TRBV6-5 and TRBJ2-5; 7 bases agree with TRBD1. The CDR3 DNA reads TGTGCCAGCAGTTACGGGCCCAGGGGGGAGACCCAGTACTTC. Translated, it gives CASSYGPRGETQYF.